Presented here are 3 T cell receptor beta chains from one specimen sequenced in a study of OX40 agonist ivuxolimab in advanced cancers. The repertoire was sequenced with immunoSEQ multiplex PCR; TCRdb's copy has only in-frame clones and lacks some. The sample lists under 50,000 clones; around four fifths were seen once. The material was CD4+ or CD8+ T cells sorted from blood, obtained in a trial of the OX40 agonist ivuxolimab. The receptors stem from an adult with an advanced solid tumor such as melanoma, head and neck, liver or kidney cancer.

The V and J genes are TRBV2 and TRBJ2-2, with 9 nucleotides matching TRBD1. Germline CDR1 and CDR2: SNHLY and FYNNEI. The J segment lost 7 bases and the V segment lost 2 bases, leaving 8 bases of the junction unmatched. This CDR3 has 16 residues. The CDR3 is CASSEPKGQGGGELFF. The CDR3 bases are TGTGCCAGCAGTGAACCCAAGGGACAGGGCGGCGGGGAGCTGTTTTTT. The variable domain in full, with the rest retrieved from reference TRBV2 and TRBJ2-2, is EPEVTQTPSHQVTQMGQEVILRCVPISNHLYFYWYRQILGQKVEFLVSFYNNEISEKSEIFDDQFSVERPDGSNFTLKIRSTKLEDSAMYFCASSEPKGQGGGELFFGEGSRLTVL.

V is TRBV5-4 and J is TRBJ1-2; D is ambiguous. Germline CDR1 SGHNT, CDR2 YYREEE (reference sequence). The CDR3 runs to 14 residues. Trimming took off 1 base at V and 8 bases at J, with 15 bases between the two ends. In DNA, the CDR3 is TGTGCCAGCAGCTTGTACAGCGCCCAAGAGGGCTACACCTTC. It encodes CASSLYSAQEGYTF.

The V and J genes are TRBV10-3 and TRBJ2-1; the D gene could be TRBD1 or TRBD2 (5 bases each). V was trimmed by 8 bases and J by 2 bases, leaving 16 bases between them. CDR3 length equals 15 residues. Looked up from germline, CDR1 is ENHRY and CDR2 is SYGVKD. The CDR3 spells CAIAPGTTTYNEQFF. In nucleotides, the CDR3 is TGTGCCATCGCGCCAGGGACGACCACCTACAATGAGCAGTTCTTC.